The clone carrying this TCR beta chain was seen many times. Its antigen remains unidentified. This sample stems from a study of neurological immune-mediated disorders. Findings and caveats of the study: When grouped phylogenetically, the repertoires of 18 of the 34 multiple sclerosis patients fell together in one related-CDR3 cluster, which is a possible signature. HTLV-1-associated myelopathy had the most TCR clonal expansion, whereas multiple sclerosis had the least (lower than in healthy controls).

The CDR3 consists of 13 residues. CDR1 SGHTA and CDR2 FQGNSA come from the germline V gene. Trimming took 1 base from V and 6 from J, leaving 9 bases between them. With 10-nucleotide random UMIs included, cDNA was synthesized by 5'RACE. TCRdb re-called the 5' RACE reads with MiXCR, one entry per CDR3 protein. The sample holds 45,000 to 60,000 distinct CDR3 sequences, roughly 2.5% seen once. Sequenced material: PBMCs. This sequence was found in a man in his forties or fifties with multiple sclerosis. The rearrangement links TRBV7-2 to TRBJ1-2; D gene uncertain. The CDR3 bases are TGTGCCAGCAGCTTAGGGGTCGGGGATGGCTACACCTTC. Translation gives CASSLGVGDGYTF.